The sequence of this TCR beta chain was determined in a study of molecular identifiers for immune sequencing clone quantification. CD8+CD4-CCR7+CD45RA+ cells were sorted as naive CD8 T cells. A single record per CDR3 protein comes from TCRdb applying MiXCR to the PCR reads. The table lists approximately 680,000 distinct CDR3 sequences, about 25% of them singletons. The sequenced material came from naive CD8+ T cells from blood, with Jurkat cell RNA spiked in. Subset specified: FACS-sorted CD8+CD4-CCR7+CD45RA+ naive T cells. The receptor comes from a human donor in good health. Some libraries in this study had Jurkat cell RNA spiked in.

In DNA form, the CDR3 reads TGTGCCAGCAGCTTAGTCCCTAGCGGGAGGTCCGGGGAGCTGTTTTTT. Protein product: CASSLVPSGRSGELFF. The V gene is TRBV7-9, the J gene TRBJ2-2, with TRBD2 matching 11 bases. V dropped 1 base and J dropped 6; count of bases not matched to a gene: 4. This CDR3 has 16 residues. Germline V gene sequence: CDR1 SEHNR, CDR2 FQNEAQ (reference sequence).